This TCR beta chain was sequenced during a study of monozygotic twins with inflammatory bowel disease. CDR1 MDHEN and CDR2 SYDVKM come from the germline V gene. The CDR3 totals 19 residues. About this clonotype itself: What it binds is not known.

Study findings and constraints: Nothing supported a single strong signal or clonotype that was associated with IBD.

Reanalyzing the 5' RACE reads, TCRdb keeps one entry per CDR3 protein, without DNA. The listing records 110,000 to 150,000 distinct CDR3 sequences. V is TRBV28 and J is TRBJ1-1; TCRdb returns TRBD1, unconfirmable since there is no DNA. Input material: blood. This receptor was taken from a human donor with ulcerative colitis or Crohn's disease, or a healthy co-twin of an affected twin (not recorded which). CDR3 in amino acids: CASSPLRRDHRTMNTEAFF.